This T cell receptor beta chain was identified during a study of blood T cell repertoires in COVID-19. Repertoires were generated with immunoSEQ multiplex PCR, while TCRdb's copy carries only in-frame clones and drops some. The repertoire has 190,000 or so clones, 78% of them found once; the top ten carry 2.5% to 3%. Germline V gene lookup returns CDR1 ENHRY and CDR2 SYGVKD. The CDR3 is made up of 14 amino acids. V was clipped by 3 bases and J by 7 bases, with 12 bases between them. The chain is built from TRBV10-3 and TRBJ1-4; the D gene is possibly TRBD1 (5 bases). This receptor was taken from a woman aged 80 or over with active or convalescent COVID-19. Sequenced material: peripheral blood. In nucleotides, the CDR3 is TGTGCCATCAGTGAAGTCAGGGTGGGTGAAAAACTGTTTTTT. Translating it yields CAISEVRVGEKLFF.